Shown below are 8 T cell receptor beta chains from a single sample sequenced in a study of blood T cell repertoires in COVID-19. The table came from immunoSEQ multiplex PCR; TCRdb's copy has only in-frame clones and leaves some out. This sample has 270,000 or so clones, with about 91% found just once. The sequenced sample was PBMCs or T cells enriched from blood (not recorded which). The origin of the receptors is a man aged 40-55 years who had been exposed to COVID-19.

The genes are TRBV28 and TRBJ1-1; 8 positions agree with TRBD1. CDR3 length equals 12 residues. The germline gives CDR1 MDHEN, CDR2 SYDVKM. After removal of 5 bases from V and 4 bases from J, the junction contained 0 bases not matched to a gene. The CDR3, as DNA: TGTGCCAGCAGTACAGGGGGCACTGAAGCTTTCTTT. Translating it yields CASSTGGTEAFF.

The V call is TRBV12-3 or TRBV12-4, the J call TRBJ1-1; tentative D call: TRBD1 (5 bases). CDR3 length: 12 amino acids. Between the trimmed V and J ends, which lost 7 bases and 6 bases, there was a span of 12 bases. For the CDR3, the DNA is TGTGCCAGCAACACGGGGGACGCTGAAGCTTTCTTT. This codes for CASNTGDAEAFF.

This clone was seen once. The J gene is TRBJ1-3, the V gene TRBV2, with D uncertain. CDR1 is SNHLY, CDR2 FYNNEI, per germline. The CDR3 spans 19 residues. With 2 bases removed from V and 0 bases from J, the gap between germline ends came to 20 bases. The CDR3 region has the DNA TGTGCCAGCAGTGAATTTGCGGGTATGGGTCCGTTCTCTGGAAACACCATATATTTT. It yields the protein CASSEFAGMGPFSGNTIYF.

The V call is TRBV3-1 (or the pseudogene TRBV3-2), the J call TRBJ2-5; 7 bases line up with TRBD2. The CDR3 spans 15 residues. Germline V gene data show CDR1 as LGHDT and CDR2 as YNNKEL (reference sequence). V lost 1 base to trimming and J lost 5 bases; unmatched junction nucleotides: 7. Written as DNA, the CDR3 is TGTGCCAGCAGCCAAGTACGAGGGCGGGGGGAGACCCAGTACTTC. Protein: CASSQVRGRGETQYF.

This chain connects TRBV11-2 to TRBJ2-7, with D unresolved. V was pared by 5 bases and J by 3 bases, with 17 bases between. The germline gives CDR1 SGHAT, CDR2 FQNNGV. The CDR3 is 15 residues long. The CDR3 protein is CASSLDGTLDYEQYF. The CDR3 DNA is TGTGCCAGCAGCCTCGACGGAACCCTAGACTACGAGCAGTACTTC.

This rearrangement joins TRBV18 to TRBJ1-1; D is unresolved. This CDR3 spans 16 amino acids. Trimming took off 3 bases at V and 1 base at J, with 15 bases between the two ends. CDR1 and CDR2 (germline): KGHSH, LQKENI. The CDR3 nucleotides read TGTGCCAGCTCACCCTTACTCTCGGGAGAGAACACTGAAGCTTTCTTT. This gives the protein CASSPLLSGENTEAFF. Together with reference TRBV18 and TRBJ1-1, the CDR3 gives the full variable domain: NAGVMQNPRHLVRRRGQEARLRCSPMKGHSHVYWYRQLPEEGLKFMVYLQKENIIDESGMPKERFSAEFPKEGPSILRIQQVVRGDSAAYFCASSPLLSGENTEAFFGQGTRLTVV.

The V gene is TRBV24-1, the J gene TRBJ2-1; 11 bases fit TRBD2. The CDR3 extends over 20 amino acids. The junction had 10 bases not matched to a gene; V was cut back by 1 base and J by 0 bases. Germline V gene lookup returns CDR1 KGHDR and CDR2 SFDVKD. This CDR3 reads CATSDLPTSGKASSYNEQFF. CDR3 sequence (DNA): TGTGCCACCAGTGATTTACCGACTAGCGGGAAGGCGAGCTCCTACAATGAGCAGTTCTTC.

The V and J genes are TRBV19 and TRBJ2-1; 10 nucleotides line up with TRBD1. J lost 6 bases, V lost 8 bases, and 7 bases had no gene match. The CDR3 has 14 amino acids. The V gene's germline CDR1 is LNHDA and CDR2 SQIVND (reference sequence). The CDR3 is CASVDRGLGNEQFF. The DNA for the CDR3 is TGTGCCAGTGTCGACAGGGGGCTGGGCAATGAGCAGTTCTTC.